This is a list of T cell receptor beta chains from one sample in a study of T-cell memory formation after mild COVID-19. TCRdb reprocessed the 5' RACE reads with MiXCR, giving one entry per CDR3 protein. The repertoire includes roughly 600,000 distinct CDR3 sequences, 15% to 20% of them detected once, and 12% sits in the top ten. The sequenced sample was PBMCs or a T cell subset sorted from them (not recorded which). Receptors were obtained from an adult woman who had mild COVID-19 (a few samples of this study predate the infection). Cell type and time point are not known. CDR3s include the opening cysteine and the closing phenylalanine or tryptophan. A D gene is named only where the DNA matches it firmly. Clone size is not always given. Where it is, it says once, few, many or a class for expanded clones.

clone size,V gene,D gene,J gene,CDR3 protein,CDR3 DNA
few,TRBV6-5,NA,TRBJ1-5,CASSMRKHQPQHF,TGTGCCAGCAGTATGCGGAAGCATCAGCCCCAGCATTTT
NA,TRBV4-2,NA,TRBJ2-7,CASSQNSLFSYEQYF,TGTGCCAGCAGCCAGAATAGTCTCTTCTCCTACGAGCAGTACTTC
NA,TRBV7-8,NA,TRBJ2-7,CASSVELERASSYEQYF,TGTGCCAGCAGCGTAGAGCTCGAGAGGGCTAGCTCCTACGAGCAGTACTTC
NA,TRBV28,NA,TRBJ2-2,CASREGINTGELFF,TGTGCCAGCAGGGAGGGGATCAACACCGGGGAGCTGTTTTTT
many,TRBV7-9,NA,TRBJ2-1,CASSPLSSYNEQFF,TGTGCCAGCAGCCCCCTTAGCTCCTACAATGAGCAGTTCTTC
NA,TRBV11-3,NA,TRBJ1-2,CASSPPSFYGYTF,TGTGCCAGCAGCCCCCCGTCTTTCTATGGCTACACCTTC
few,TRBV12-3/TRBV12-4,NA,TRBJ1-4,CASSSDRWREKLFF,TGTGCCAGCAGTTCCGACAGGTGGCGTGAAAAACTGTTTTTT
NA,TRBV19,NA,TRBJ2-7,CASSTGTSSSYEQYF,TGTGCCAGTAGTACTGGGACCTCAAGCTCCTACGAGCAGTACTTC
NA,TRBV20-1,NA,TRBJ1-4,CSARPYRGQYNEKLFF,TGCAGTGCTAGGCCCTACCGTGGACAGTATAATGAAAAACTGTTTTTT
few,TRBV7-9,NA,TRBJ2-3,CASSSPLDYDTQYF,TGTGCCAGCAGCTCTCCGCTAGACTACGATACGCAGTATTTT
few,TRBV6-5,NA,TRBJ2-1,CASSGHTQGHEQFF,TGTGCCAGTTCCGGACATACTCAGGGGCATGAGCAGTTCTTC
NA,TRBV20-1,NA,TRBJ2-1,CSASEGHYNEQFF,TGCAGTGCTAGCGAGGGCCATTACAATGAGCAGTTCTTC
once,TRBV9,TRBD2,TRBJ2-5,CASSVSSGEAEETQYF,TGTGCCAGCAGCGTAAGCAGCGGGGAGGCGGAAGAGACCCAGTACTTC
NA,TRBV5-6,NA,TRBJ1-2,CASSSSFRRYGYTF,TGTGCCAGCAGCTCGTCCTTTAGGAGATATGGCTACACCTTC
NA,TRBV28,TRBD2,TRBJ2-3,CASSKIAGMFTDTQYF,TGTGCCAGCAGTAAGATAGCGGGGATGTTCACAGATACGCAGTATTTT
few,TRBV2,NA,TRBJ2-1,CASRAERLGNSGEQFF,TGTGCCAGCAGAGCAGAGCGTCTGGGTAACTCCGGTGAGCAGTTCTTC
few,TRBV28,TRBD2,TRBJ2-3,CASSLAGGGADTQYF,TGTGCCAGCAGTTTAGCGGGAGGCGGGGCAGATACGCAGTATTTT
few,TRBV12-3/TRBV12-4,TRBD1,TRBJ2-2,CASYNRGQGGELFF,TGTGCCAGCTACAACAGGGGGCAGGGCGGGGAGCTGTTTTTT
NA,TRBV12-3/TRBV12-4,TRBD1,TRBJ2-7,CASSPPDRVYEQYF,TGTGCCAGCAGCCCCCCGGACAGGGTCTACGAGCAGTACTTC
NA,TRBV27,NA,TRBJ2-3,CASGGGPTDTQYF,TGTGCCAGCGGTGGGGGTCCCACAGATACGCAGTATTTT
few,TRBV5-1,TRBD1,TRBJ2-3,CASSWGKTGTGTDTQYF,TGCGCCAGCAGCTGGGGGAAGACAGGGACCGGCACAGATACGCAGTATTTT
NA,TRBV25-1,TRBD1,TRBJ2-3,CASSSGQPADTQYF,TGTGCCAGCAGTTCGGGACAGCCAGCAGATACGCAGTATTTT
few,TRBV4-1,TRBD1,TRBJ2-5,CASSLGQGASETQYF,TGCGCCAGCAGCCTGGGACAGGGGGCATCAGAGACCCAGTACTTC
NA,TRBV4-1,NA,TRBJ1-1,CASSQDKGQLNTEAFF,TGCGCCAGCAGCCAAGATAAAGGCCAGCTGAACACTGAAGCTTTCTTT
NA,TRBV7-9,NA,TRBJ2-2,CASRSKNTGELFF,TGTGCCAGCAGGTCCAAAAACACCGGGGAGCTGTTTTTT
NA,TRBV25-1,TRBD2,TRBJ2-1,CASSEWRLGVAGVSYDEQFF,TGTGCCAGCAGTGAATGGCGCCTCGGGGTAGCGGGAGTTAGCTACGATGAGCAGTTCTTC
NA,TRBV12-3/TRBV12-4,TRBD1,TRBJ2-7,CASSLGWRTGWRF,TGTGCCAGCAGTTTAGGGTGGAGGACAGGGTGGCGCTTC
NA,TRBV30,NA,TRBJ1-1,CAWTPSFYTEAFF,TGTGCCTGGACCCCTTCCTTTTACACTGAAGCTTTCTTT
NA,TRBV15,TRBD1,TRBJ1-1,CATSRDVQGYTEAFF,TGTGCCACCAGCAGGGACGTACAGGGGTACACTGAAGCTTTCTTT